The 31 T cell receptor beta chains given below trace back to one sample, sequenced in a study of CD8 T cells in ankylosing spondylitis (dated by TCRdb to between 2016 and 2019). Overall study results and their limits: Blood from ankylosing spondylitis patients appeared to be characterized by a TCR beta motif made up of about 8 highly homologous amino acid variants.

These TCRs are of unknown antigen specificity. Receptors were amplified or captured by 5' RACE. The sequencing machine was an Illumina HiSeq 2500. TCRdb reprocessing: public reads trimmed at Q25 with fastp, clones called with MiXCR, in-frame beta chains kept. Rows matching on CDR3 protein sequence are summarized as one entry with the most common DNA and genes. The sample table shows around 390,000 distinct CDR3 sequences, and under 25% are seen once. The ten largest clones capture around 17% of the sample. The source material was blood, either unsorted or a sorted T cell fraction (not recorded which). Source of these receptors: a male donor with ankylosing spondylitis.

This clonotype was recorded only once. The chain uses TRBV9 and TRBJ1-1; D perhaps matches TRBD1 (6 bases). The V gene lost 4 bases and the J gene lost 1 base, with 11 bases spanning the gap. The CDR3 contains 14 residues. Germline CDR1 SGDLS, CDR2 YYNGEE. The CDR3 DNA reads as TGTGCCAGCAGCCGAACAGGGACGAACACTGAAGCTTTCTTT. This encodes CASSRTGTNTEAFF.

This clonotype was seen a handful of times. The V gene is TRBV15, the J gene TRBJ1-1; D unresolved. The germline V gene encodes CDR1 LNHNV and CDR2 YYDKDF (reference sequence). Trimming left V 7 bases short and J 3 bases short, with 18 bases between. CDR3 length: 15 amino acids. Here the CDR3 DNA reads TGTGCCACCACCCCATCTTGGCCGTTGGACACTGAAGCTTTCTTT. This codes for CATTPSWPLDTEAFF.

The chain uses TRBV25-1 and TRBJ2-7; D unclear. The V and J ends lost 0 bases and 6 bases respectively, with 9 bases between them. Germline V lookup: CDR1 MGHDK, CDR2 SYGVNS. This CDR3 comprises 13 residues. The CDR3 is CASSEYGVGEQYF. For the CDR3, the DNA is TGTGCCAGCAGTGAATATGGAGTGGGCGAGCAGTACTTC.

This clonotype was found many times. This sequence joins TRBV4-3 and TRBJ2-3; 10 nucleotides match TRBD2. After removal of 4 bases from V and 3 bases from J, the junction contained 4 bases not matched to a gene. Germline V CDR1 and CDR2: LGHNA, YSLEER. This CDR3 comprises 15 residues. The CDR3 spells CASSLGLAETDTQYF. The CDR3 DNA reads TGCGCCAGCAGCCTCGGACTAGCGGAAACAGATACGCAGTATTTT.

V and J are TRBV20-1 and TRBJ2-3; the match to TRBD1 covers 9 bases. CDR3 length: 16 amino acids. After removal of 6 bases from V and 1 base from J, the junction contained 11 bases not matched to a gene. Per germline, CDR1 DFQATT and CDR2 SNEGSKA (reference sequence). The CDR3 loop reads CSAIIPGQGRTDTQYF. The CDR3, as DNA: TGCAGTGCAATCATTCCGGGACAGGGACGCACAGATACGCAGTATTTT.

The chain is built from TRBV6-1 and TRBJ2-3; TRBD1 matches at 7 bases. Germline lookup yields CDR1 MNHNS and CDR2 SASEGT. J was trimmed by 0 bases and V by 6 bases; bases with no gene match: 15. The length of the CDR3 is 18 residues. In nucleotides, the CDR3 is TGTGCCAGCAGGGGACAGACAAGGAAAAAGACTAGCACAGATACGCAGTATTTT. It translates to CASRGQTRKKTSTDTQYF.

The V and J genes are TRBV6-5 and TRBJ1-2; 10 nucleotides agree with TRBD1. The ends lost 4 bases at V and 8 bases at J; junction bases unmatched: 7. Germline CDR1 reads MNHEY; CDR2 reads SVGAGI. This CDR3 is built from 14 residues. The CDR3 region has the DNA TGTGCCAGCAGTTTCGGACAGGGGGTTGGAGGCTACACCTTC. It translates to CASSFGQGVGGYTF.

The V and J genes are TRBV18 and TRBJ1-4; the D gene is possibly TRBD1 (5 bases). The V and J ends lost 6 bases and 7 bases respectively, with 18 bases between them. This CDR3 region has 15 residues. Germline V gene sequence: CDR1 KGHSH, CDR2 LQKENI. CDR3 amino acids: CASSPAGDWGEKLFF. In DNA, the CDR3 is TGTGCCAGCTCGCCAGCGGGGGACTGGGGTGAAAAACTGTTTTTT. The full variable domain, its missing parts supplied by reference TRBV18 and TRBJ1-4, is NAGVMQNPRHLVRRRGQEARLRCSPMKGHSHVYWYRQLPEEGLKFMVYLQKENIIDESGMPKERFSAEFPKEGPSILRIQQVVRGDSAAYFCASSPAGDWGEKLFFGSGTQLSVL.

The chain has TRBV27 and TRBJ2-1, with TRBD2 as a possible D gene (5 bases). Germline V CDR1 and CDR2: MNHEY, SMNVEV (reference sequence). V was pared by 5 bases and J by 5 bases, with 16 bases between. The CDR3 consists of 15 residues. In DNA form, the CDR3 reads TGTGCCAGCAGTGTCCCAGGCGGGTACCACAATGAGCAGTTCTTC. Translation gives CASSVPGGYHNEQFF.

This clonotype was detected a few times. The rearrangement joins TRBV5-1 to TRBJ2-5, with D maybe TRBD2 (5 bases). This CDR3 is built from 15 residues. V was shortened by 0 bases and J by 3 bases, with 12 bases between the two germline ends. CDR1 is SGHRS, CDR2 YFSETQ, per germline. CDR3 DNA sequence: TGCGCCAGCAGCTTGGTAGCTAGCCCAGAAGAGACCCAGTACTTC. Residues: CASSLVASPEETQYF.

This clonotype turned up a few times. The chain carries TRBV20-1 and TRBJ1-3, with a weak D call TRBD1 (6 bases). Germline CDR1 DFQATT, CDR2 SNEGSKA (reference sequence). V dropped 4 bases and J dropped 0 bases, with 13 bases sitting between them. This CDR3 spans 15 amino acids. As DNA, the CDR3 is TGCAGTGCTACACCTATGGACAGCTCTGGAAACACCATATATTTT. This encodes CSATPMDSSGNTIYF.

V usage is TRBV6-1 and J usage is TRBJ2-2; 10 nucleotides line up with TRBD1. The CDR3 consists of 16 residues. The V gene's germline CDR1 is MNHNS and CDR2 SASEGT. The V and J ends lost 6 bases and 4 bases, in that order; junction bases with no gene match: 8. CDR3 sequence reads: CASRFPGQGTTGELFF. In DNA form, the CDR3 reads TGTGCCAGCAGATTTCCGGGACAGGGGACCACCGGGGAGCTGTTTTTT.

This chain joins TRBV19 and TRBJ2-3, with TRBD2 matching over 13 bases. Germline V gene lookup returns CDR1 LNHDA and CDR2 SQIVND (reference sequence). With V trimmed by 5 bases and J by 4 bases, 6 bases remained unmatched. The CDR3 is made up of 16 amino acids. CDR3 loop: CASSSRTSGSADTQYF. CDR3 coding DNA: TGTGCCAGTAGTTCCCGGACTAGCGGGAGTGCAGATACGCAGTATTTT.

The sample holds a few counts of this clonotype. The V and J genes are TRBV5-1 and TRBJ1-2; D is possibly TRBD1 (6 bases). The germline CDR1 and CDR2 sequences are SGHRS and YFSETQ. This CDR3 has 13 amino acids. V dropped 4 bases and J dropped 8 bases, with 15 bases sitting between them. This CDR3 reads CASSETRGDGYTF. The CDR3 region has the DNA TGCGCCAGCAGCGAAACCAGGGGAGACGGCTACACCTTC.

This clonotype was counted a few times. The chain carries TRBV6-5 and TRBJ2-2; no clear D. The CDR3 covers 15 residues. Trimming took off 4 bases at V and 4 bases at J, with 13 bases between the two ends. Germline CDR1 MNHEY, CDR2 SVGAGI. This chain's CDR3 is CASSSPPWGTGELFF. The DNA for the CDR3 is TGTGCCAGCAGTTCCCCTCCTTGGGGCACCGGGGAGCTGTTTTTT.

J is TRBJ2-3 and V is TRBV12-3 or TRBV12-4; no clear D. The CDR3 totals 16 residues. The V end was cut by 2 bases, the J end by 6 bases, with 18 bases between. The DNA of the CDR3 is TGTGCCAGCAGTTTATTTTCGGGCGTACGGTTTGATACGCAGTATTTT. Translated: CASSLFSGVRFDTQYF.

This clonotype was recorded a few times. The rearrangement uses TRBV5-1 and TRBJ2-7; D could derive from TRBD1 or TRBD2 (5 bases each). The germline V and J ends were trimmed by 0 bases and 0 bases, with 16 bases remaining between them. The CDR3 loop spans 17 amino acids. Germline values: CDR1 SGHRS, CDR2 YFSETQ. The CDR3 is CASSLDKGTGSSYEQYF. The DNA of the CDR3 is TGCGCCAGCAGCTTGGACAAAGGGACGGGGAGCTCCTACGAGCAGTACTTC.

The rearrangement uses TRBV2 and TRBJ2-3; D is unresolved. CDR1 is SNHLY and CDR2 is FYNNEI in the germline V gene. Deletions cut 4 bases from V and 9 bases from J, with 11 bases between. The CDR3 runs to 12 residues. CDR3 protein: CASSVSQMTQYF. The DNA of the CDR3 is TGTGCCAGCAGTGTTTCCCAAATGACGCAGTATTTT.

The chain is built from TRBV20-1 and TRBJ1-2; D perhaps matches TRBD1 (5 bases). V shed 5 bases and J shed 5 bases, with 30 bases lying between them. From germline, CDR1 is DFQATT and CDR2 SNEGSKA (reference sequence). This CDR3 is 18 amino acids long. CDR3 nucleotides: TGCAGTGCTCCTCGGGGAGTTGGGGGGTCCCGGAGGGCTTATGGCTACACCTTC. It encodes CSAPRGVGGSRRAYGYTF.

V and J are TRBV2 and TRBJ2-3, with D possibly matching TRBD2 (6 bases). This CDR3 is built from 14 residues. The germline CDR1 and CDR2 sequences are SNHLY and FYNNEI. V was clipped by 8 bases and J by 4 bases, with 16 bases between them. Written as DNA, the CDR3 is TGTGCCAGCGCTCGCGGGGTGGTGGCAGATACGCAGTATTTT. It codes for CASARGVVADTQYF.

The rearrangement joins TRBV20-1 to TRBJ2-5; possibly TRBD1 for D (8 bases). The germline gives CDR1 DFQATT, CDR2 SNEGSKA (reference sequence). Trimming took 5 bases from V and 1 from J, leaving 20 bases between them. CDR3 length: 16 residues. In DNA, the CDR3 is TGCAGTGCTGAATCCACAGGGGGGGCTCCCCAAGAGACCCAGTACTTC. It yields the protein CSAESTGGAPQETQYF.

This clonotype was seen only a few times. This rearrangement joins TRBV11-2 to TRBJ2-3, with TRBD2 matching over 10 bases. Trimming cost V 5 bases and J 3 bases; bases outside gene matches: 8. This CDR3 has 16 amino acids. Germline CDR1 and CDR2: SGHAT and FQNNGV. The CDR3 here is CASSPLGLAWTDTQYF. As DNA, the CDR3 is TGTGCCAGCAGCCCCTTGGGACTAGCGTGGACAGATACGCAGTATTTT.

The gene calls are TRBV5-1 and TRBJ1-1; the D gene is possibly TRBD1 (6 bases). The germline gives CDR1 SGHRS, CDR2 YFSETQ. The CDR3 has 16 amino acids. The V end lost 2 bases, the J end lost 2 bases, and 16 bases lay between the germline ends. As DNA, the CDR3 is TGCGCCAGCAGCTTCGGGGGCGCCGTAGTAAACACTGAAGCTTTCTTT. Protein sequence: CASSFGGAVVNTEAFF. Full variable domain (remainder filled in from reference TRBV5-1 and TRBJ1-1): KAGVTQTPRYLIKTRGQQVTLSCSPISGHRSVSWYQQTPGQGLQFLFEYFSETQRNKGNFPGRFSGRQFSNSRSEMNVSTLELGDSALYLCASSFGGAVVNTEAFFGQGTRLTVV.

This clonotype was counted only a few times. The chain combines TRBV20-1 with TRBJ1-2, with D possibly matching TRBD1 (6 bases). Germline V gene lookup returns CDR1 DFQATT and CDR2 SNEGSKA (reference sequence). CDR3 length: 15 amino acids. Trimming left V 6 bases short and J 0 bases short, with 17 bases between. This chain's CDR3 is CSAVPTGRTNYGYTF. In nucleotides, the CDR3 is TGCAGTGCCGTACCGACAGGCCGAACTAACTATGGCTACACCTTC.

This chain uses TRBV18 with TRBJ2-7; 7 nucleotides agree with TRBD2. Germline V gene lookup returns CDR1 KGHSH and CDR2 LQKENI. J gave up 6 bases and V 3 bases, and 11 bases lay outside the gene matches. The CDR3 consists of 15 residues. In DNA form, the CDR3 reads TGTGCCAGCTCACCGTGGGAGGGATTAGGTGGCGAGCAGTACTTC. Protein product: CASSPWEGLGGEQYF. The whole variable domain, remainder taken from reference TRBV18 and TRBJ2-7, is NAGVMQNPRHLVRRRGQEARLRCSPMKGHSHVYWYRQLPEEGLKFMVYLQKENIIDESGMPKERFSAEFPKEGPSILRIQQVVRGDSAAYFCASSPWEGLGGEQYFGPGTRLTVT.

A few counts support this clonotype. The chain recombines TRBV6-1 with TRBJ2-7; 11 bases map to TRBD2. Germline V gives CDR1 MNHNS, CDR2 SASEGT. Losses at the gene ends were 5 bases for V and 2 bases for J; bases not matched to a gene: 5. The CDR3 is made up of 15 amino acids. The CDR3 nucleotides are TGTGCCAGCAGTCGCGTAGCGGGAGGGACCTACGAGCAGTACTTC. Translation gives CASSRVAGGTYEQYF.

CDR3: CASSVTSGKSDTQYF. The CDR3 nucleotides read TGCGCCAGCAGCGTCACTAGCGGGAAATCTGATACGCAGTATTTT. The chain recombines TRBV5-1 with TRBJ2-3; 10 bases fit TRBD2. CDR1 is SGHRS, CDR2 YFSETQ, per germline. The CDR3 has 15 amino acids. Trimming removed 4 bases from V and 6 bases from J; junction bases left unmatched: 8.

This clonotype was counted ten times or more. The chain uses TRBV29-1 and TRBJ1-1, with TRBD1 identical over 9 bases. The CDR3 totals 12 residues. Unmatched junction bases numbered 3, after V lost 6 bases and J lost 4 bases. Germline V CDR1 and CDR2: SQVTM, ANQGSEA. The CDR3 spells CSVWDRATEAFF. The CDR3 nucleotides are TGCAGCGTGTGGGACAGGGCCACTGAAGCTTTCTTT.

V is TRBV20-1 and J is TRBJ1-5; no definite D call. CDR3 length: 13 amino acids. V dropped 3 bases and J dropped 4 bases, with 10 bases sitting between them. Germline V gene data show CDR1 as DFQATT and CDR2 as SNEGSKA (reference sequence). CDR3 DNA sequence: TGCAGTGCTAGTGGGAGAAGAAATCAGCCCCAGCATTTT. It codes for CSASGRRNQPQHF.

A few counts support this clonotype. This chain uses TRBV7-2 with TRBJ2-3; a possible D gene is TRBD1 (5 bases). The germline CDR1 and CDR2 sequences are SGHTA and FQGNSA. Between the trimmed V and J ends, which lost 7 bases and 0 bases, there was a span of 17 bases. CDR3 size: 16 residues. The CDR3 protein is CASTQGAIASTDTQYF. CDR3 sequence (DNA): TGTGCCAGCACCCAAGGGGCCATAGCAAGCACAGATACGCAGTATTTT.

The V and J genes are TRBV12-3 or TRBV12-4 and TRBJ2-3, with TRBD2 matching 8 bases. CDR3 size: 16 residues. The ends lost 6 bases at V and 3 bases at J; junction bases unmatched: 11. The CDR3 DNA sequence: TGTGCCAGCAGCCGCCGGTTGAGCGGGAGAACAGATACGCAGTATTTT. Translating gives CASSRRLSGRTDTQYF.